Below, one T cell receptor beta chain is given with its context. Antigen: not known. Sequence at one end of the junction differs from germline and may be a read error. Authors' methods: The distant-metastasis classifier for papillary thyroid cancer was built from CDR3 differences across clinicopathological groups. TCRdb re-clonotyped the PCR reads through MiXCR. The V and J calls and clone size come from TCRdb's table, not from the authors' own analysis. This sample has thousands of clones, with 24% found just once. The data belong to a study of metastatic and nonmetastatic thyroid tumors. Study information: Both malignant and benign thyroid patients supplied peripheral blood and tumor or nodule tissue samples, across which the repertoires of these patients were then compared. General study points: Significantly higher TCR beta diversity was reportedly seen in malignant thyroid tumors than benign nodules, in blood and tumor.

The CDR3 is 14 residues long. CDR1 is MNHNY and CDR2 is SVGAGI in the germline V gene (reference sequence). The entire patient cohort was treatment-naive prior to thyroid surgery. The clonotype was recovered from a female donor with papillary thyroid cancer or a benign thyroid nodule (not recorded which). Some clones in this sample may be carry-over from other donors' samples. The rearrangement uses TRBV6-6 and TRBJ2-7; no definite D call. Sequencing used tumor tissue. Here the CDR3 reads CASIYHQASYEQYF. In DNA form, the CDR3 reads TGTGCCAGCATTTACCACCAGGCTTCCTACGAGCAGTACTTC.